The 22 T cell receptor beta chains below were found in one sample sequenced in a study of cytomegalovirus exposure and HLA in healthy donors. The PCR contained 60 Vbeta and 13 Jbeta primers. The repertoire was sequenced with immunoSEQ multiplex PCR; TCRdb's copy has only in-frame clones and lacks some. This table holds 90,000 to 100,000 clones, 78% found once. What was sequenced was PBMCs. These receptors all stem from a woman aged 55 to 70 in good health and CMV-seronegative.

J is TRBJ2-5 and V is TRBV4-3, with D perhaps matching TRBD1 (5 bases). Germline assignment: CDR1 LGHNA and CDR2 YSLEER. The ends were cut back, 0 bases at V and 5 bases at J, with 13 bases in the middle. This CDR3 region has 15 residues. Here the CDR3 reads CASSQDGWGAETQYF. CDR3 nucleotides: TGCGCCAGCAGCCAAGATGGGTGGGGCGCGGAGACCCAGTACTTC.

This chain joins TRBV18 and TRBJ1-1; weak D call: TRBD1 (5 bases). V was pared by 3 bases and J by 1 base, with 6 bases between. Germline CDR1 is KGHSH and CDR2 is LQKENI. This CDR3 is built from 13 residues. In nucleotides, the CDR3 is TGTGCCAGCTCACCGGGGGGGAACACTGAAGCTTTCTTT. Protein: CASSPGGNTEAFF.

The DNA of the CDR3 is TGTGCCAGCAGCTCACAGGGGGGTTACACTGAAGCTTTCTTT. Protein: CASSSQGGYTEAFF. V usage is TRBV7-2 and J usage is TRBJ1-1; 8 bases are shared with TRBD1. Germline CDR1 and CDR2: SGHTA and FQGNSA. The CDR3 loop spans 14 amino acids. V was pared by 4 bases and J by 3 bases, with 4 bases of the junction left unmatched.

The V and J genes are TRBV19 and TRBJ1-4; D unresolved. The CDR3 has 15 residues. The germline CDR1 and CDR2 sequences are LNHDA and SQIVND (reference sequence). V was pared by 3 bases and J by 3 bases, with 11 bases between. CDR3 bases: TGTGCCAGTAGTATCCCGGGGAGCCCTAATGAAAAACTGTTTTTT. The encoded protein is CASSIPGSPNEKLFF.

The chain combines TRBV27 with TRBJ2-3; D is ambiguous. V was shortened by 6 bases and J by 1 base, with 11 bases between the two germline ends. From germline, CDR1 is MNHEY and CDR2 SMNVEV (reference sequence). The CDR3 runs to 14 residues. The CDR3 nucleotides are TGTGCCAGCAGGGTCCGAGCCGGCACAGATACGCAGTATTTT. This codes for CASRVRAGTDTQYF.

The rearrangement uses TRBV10-3 and TRBJ2-6; the D gene is possibly TRBD1 (5 bases). Germline CDR1 ENHRY, CDR2 SYGVKD. This CDR3 comprises 15 residues. V was clipped by 3 bases and J by 0 bases, with 6 bases between them. The DNA for the CDR3 is TGTGCCATCAGTGAAGGGGACTCTGGGGCCAACGTCCTGACTTTC. Its protein is CAISEGDSGANVLTF.

V and J are TRBV13 and TRBJ2-1, with 15 nucleotides matching TRBD2. The CDR3 sequence is 18 residues long. CDR1 and CDR2 (germline): PRHDT, FYEKMQ (reference sequence). The V gene end was trimmed by 3 bases and the J gene end by 8 bases; junction bases not matched to a gene: 11. This CDR3 is CASSFRTSGGVAGDEQFF. The CDR3 nucleotides read TGTGCCAGCAGCTTCCGGACTAGCGGGGGGGTAGCGGGCGATGAGCAGTTCTTC.

This clone appeared a few times. This chain uses TRBV18 with TRBJ1-2; D might be TRBD1 (6 bases). The germline CDR1 and CDR2 sequences are KGHSH and LQKENI. V gave up 3 bases and J gave up 3 bases, with 20 bases separating them. The CDR3 spans 17 residues. The DNA of the CDR3 is TGTGCCAGCTCACCTAACAAGGACAGTTGGACCCACTATGGCTACACCTTC. As protein: CASSPNKDSWTHYGYTF.

This clone was counted a few times. This chain links TRBV6-6 with TRBJ2-5, with 7 bases identical to TRBD2. The CDR3 is 14 residues long. Germline values: CDR1 MNHNY, CDR2 SVGAGI (reference sequence). Trimming took 5 bases from V and 2 from J; bases not matched to a gene: 5. CDR3 coding DNA: TGTGCCAGCAGTACGCTAGCGGAACAAGAGACCCAGTACTTC. Protein sequence: CASSTLAEQETQYF.

This clone appeared a single time. This chain joins TRBV7-6 and TRBJ2-5, with 8 nucleotides matching TRBD1. V lost 6 bases to trimming and J lost 2 bases; unmatched junction nucleotides: 14. There are 17 residues in the CDR3. In germline, CDR1 is SGHVS, CDR2 FNYEAQ. The CDR3 reads CASSPRQGQGSQETQYF. Written as DNA, the CDR3 is TGTGCCAGCAGTCCGCGACAAGGACAGGGTTCACAAGAGACCCAGTACTTC.

The V and J genes are TRBV9 and TRBJ2-5; 8 positions match TRBD1. The CDR3 has 15 residues. Per the germline V gene, CDR1 is SGDLS and CDR2 is YYNGEE. Trimming cost V 1 base and J 4 bases; bases outside gene matches: 6. CDR3 amino acids: CASSVSDREIETQYF. The DNA of the CDR3 is TGTGCCAGCAGCGTATCGGACAGGGAAATAGAGACCCAGTACTTC.

V usage is TRBV6-1 and J usage is TRBJ2-1; 9 nucleotides align to TRBD1. This CDR3 is 15 amino acids long. The trim removed 1 base at V and 8 bases at J, leaving 6 bases unmatched. CDR1 is MNHNS, CDR2 SASEGT, per germline. CDR3 DNA: TGTGCCAGCAGTGAAGTGACAGGGGGTAATGATGAGCAGTTCTTC. Protein: CASSEVTGGNDEQFF.

This clone was counted a few times. V usage is TRBV30 and J usage is TRBJ2-5, with 8 bases lining up with TRBD1. There are 13 residues in the CDR3. CDR1 and CDR2 from the germline V gene are GTSNPN and SVGIG (reference sequence). CDR3 residues: CAAVPGGRETQYF. Written as DNA, the CDR3 is TGTGCTGCTGTTCCAGGGGGCAGAGAGACCCAGTACTTC.

The rearrangement uses TRBV27 and TRBJ1-1; a possible D gene is TRBD1 (5 bases). There are 13 residues in the CDR3. The ends were cut back, 2 bases at V and 5 bases at J, with 9 bases in the middle. The germline V gene has CDR1 MNHEY and CDR2 SMNVEV (reference sequence). In DNA, the CDR3 is TGTGCCAGCAGTTTAATTAGGGGAACTGAAGCTTTCTTT. Amino acids: CASSLIRGTEAFF.

The V and J genes are TRBV5-6 and TRBJ1-2; D possibly corresponds to TRBD1 (5 bases). Germline CDR1 is SGHDT and CDR2 is YYEEEE. V gave up 0 bases and J gave up 3 bases, with 15 bases separating them. The CDR3 has 16 amino acids. Here the CDR3 DNA reads TGTGCCAGCAGCTTGGGGGTCGGGGGGATCGACTATGGCTACACCTTC. This sequence encodes CASSLGVGGIDYGYTF. Combining the CDR3 with reference TRBV5-6 and TRBJ1-2 gives the whole variable domain DAGVTQSPTHLIKTRGQQVTLRCSPKSGHDTVSWYQQALGQGPQFIFQYYEEEERQRGNFPDRFSGHQFPNYSSELNVNALLLGDSALYLCASSLGVGGIDYGYTFGSGTRLTVV.

The chain combines TRBV28 with TRBJ1-5; 7 bases map to TRBD1. The germline CDR1 and CDR2 sequences are MDHEN and SYDVKM. Losses at the gene ends were 3 bases for V and 4 bases for J; bases not matched to a gene: 9. The CDR3 is made up of 16 amino acids. The CDR3 DNA reads TGTGCCAGCAGTTTGCGCCAGGGGGTGGGGAATCAGCCCCAGCATTTT. It translates to CASSLRQGVGNQPQHF.

This clone has only one observation. The J gene is TRBJ2-7, the V gene TRBV6-6; TRBD1 matches 7 bases. The V gene end was trimmed by 5 bases and the J gene end by 6 bases; junction bases not matched to a gene: 4. CDR3 length equals 12 residues. Germline CDR1 is MNHNY and CDR2 is SVGAGI (reference sequence). CDR3 sequence: CASSRQGSEQYF. The CDR3 nucleotides read TGTGCCAGCAGTCGACAGGGCTCCGAGCAGTACTTC.

The rearrangement uses TRBV18 and TRBJ2-1; weak D call: TRBD1 (5 bases). Germline CDR1 is KGHSH and CDR2 is LQKENI. V lost 3 bases, J lost 6 bases, and 9 bases lay in between. This CDR3 spans 13 amino acids. The CDR3 nucleotides read TGTGCCAGCTCACCGTCAGGGTTCAATGAGCAGTTCTTC. Translated: CASSPSGFNEQFF.

In DNA, the CDR3 is TGTGCCAGCAGTAAGGGACAGGGAGGTACCGGGGAGCTGTTTTTT. As protein: CASSKGQGGTGELFF. This sequence joins TRBV27 and TRBJ2-2; 9 nucleotides line up with TRBD1. The length of the CDR3 is 15 residues. V lost 5 bases to trimming and J lost 5 bases; unmatched junction nucleotides: 6. Germline CDR1 and CDR2: MNHEY and SMNVEV (reference sequence).

The genes are TRBV5-1 and TRBJ1-4, with no clear D. Trimming left V 2 bases short and J 2 bases short, with 16 bases between. CDR1 SGHRS and CDR2 YFSETQ come from the germline V gene. CDR3 size: 17 residues. This chain's CDR3 is CASSLAAATTTNEKLFF. The CDR3 nucleotides read TGCGCCAGCAGCTTAGCGGCAGCCACCACTACTAATGAAAAACTGTTTTTT.

The chain carries TRBV7-2 and TRBJ1-5, with D possibly matching TRBD1 (6 bases). CDR1 and CDR2 (germline): SGHTA, FQGNSA. The length of the CDR3 is 15 residues. V was pared by 9 bases and J by 0 bases, with 15 bases between. DNA of the CDR3: TGTGCCAGAAACAATGGACAGTCTAGCAATCAGCCCCAGCATTTT. Its protein product is CARNNGQSSNQPQHF. The full variable domain, its missing parts supplied by reference TRBV7-2 and TRBJ1-5, is GAGVSQSPSNKVTEKGKDVELRCDPISGHTALYWYRQSLGQGLEFLIYFQGNSAPDKSGLPSDRFSAERTGGSVSTLTIQRTQQEDSAVYLCARNNGQSSNQPQHFGDGTRLSIL.

This clone has a handful of counts. The V call is TRBV4-3, the J call TRBJ1-5, with TRBD1 matching over 10 bases. This CDR3 is built from 15 residues. Germline V lookup: CDR1 LGHNA, CDR2 YSLEER. Losses at the gene ends were 1 base for V and 7 bases for J; bases not matched to a gene: 4. CDR3 loop: CASSQGQGAGQPQHF. In DNA, the CDR3 is TGCGCCAGCAGCCAAGGACAGGGGGCCGGACAGCCCCAGCATTTT.